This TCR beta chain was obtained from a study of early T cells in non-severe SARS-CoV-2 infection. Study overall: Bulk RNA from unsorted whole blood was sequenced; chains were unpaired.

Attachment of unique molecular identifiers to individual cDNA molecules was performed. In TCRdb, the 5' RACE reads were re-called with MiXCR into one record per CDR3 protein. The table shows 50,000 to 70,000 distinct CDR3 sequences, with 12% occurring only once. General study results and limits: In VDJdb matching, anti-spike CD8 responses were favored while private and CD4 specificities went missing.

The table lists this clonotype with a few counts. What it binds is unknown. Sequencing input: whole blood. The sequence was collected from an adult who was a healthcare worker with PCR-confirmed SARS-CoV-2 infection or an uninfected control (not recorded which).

The CDR3 reads CSVGTGGFVETQYF. The CDR3 coding sequence is TGCAGTGTCGGGACAGGGGGATTCGTGGAGACCCAGTACTTC. The rearrangement uses TRBV20-1 and TRBJ2-5, with 11 positions matching TRBD1. Per the germline V gene, CDR1 is DFQATT and CDR2 is SNEGSKA (reference sequence). The CDR3 length is 14 residues. With 7 bases clipped from V and 5 bases from J, the junction kept 9 bases outside the gene matches.